This TCR beta chain appears in the sequencing data of a study of metastatic and nonmetastatic thyroid tumors. Across the study: Peripheral blood and tumor or nodule samples from malignant and benign thyroid patients were compared.

This clone has at least ten counts. Its target is unknown. V lost 6 bases, J lost 6 bases, and 8 bases stayed unmatched. The CDR3 has 15 residues. Patients were all untreated before their thyroid surgery. Findings and limits, study-wide: Significantly higher TCR beta diversity was reportedly seen in malignant thyroid tumors than benign nodules, in blood and tumor.

Authors' data handling: CDR3 differences across clinicopathological groups were used to build a distant-metastasis classifier for papillary thyroid cancer. TCRdb re-called the PCR reads via MiXCR. The V and J calls were not made by the authors but by TCRdb's processing. The sample records approximately 82,000 clones, under 15% being singletons. The genes are TRBV12-3 or TRBV12-4 and TRBJ1-4; TRBD1 matches 9 bases. Sequencing used tumor tissue. The clonotype was recovered from a female donor with papillary thyroid cancer or a benign thyroid nodule (not recorded which). Some clones in this sample may be carry-over from other donors' samples. The CDR3 protein is CASSRTGASYEKLFF. CDR3 nucleotides: TGTGCCAGCAGCCGGACAGGGGCGTCTTATGAAAAACTGTTTTTT.